The 30 T cell receptor beta chains reported below all come from one sample, sequenced in a study of T cell changes during pregnancy in multiple sclerosis. Produced via immunoSEQ multiplex PCR; TCRdb's table is partial and in-frame only. The sample holds roughly 89,000 clones, about 93% seen once. Here the sequenced sample was peripheral blood, taken in the first trimester of pregnancy. These receptors came from a female donor with multiple sclerosis, enrolled in a pregnancy study.

The chain recombines TRBV7-8 with TRBJ1-1; the D gene is possibly TRBD1 (6 bases). CDR1 is SGHVS, CDR2 FQNEAQ, per germline. This CDR3 has 14 residues. The V end was cut by 5 bases, the J end by 7 bases, with 17 bases between. CDR3 residues: CASSVAGAVGEAFF. CDR3 sequence (DNA): TGTGCCAGCAGCGTTGCGGGGGCAGTAGGTGAAGCTTTCTTT.

The chain carries TRBV6-4 and TRBJ1-2; 7 bases are shared with TRBD1. Germline V CDR1 and CDR2: MRHNA, SNTAGT. V gave up 6 bases and J gave up 6 bases; unmatched junction bases: 13. This CDR3 has 15 residues. The CDR3 region is CASSSSYTGADGYTF. CDR3 coding DNA: TGTGCCAGCAGCAGCTCCTACACAGGGGCGGATGGCTACACCTTC.

The gene calls are TRBV9 and TRBJ1-1, with 9 bases fitting TRBD1. V gave up 3 bases and J gave up 5 bases; unmatched junction bases: 5. Germline V gene sequence: CDR1 SGDLS, CDR2 YYNGEE. The length of the CDR3 is 14 residues. The CDR3: CASSGRDRETEAFF. The CDR3 bases are TGTGCCAGCAGCGGCCGGGACAGGGAGACTGAAGCTTTCTTT.

This clone was seen just once. This chain joins TRBV11-3 and TRBJ2-1; TRBD2 matches 7 bases. The CDR3 contains 14 residues. Trimming removed 8 bases from V and 7 bases from J; junction bases left unmatched: 11. Germline V gene sequence: CDR1 SGHNT, CDR2 YENEEA. DNA of the CDR3: TGTGCCAGCGGGTCCAGCGGGGTCTTAAATGAGCAGTTCTTC. This sequence encodes CASGSSGVLNEQFF.

The J gene is TRBJ2-1, the V gene TRBV9; 8 nucleotides line up with TRBD2. CDR3 length equals 15 residues. Per germline, CDR1 SGDLS and CDR2 YYNGEE. The J segment lost 3 bases and the V segment lost 0 bases, leaving 2 bases of the junction unmatched. CDR3 nucleotide sequence: TGTGCCAGCAGCGTAGTTGCGGGGGGCTACAATGAGCAGTTCTTC. Its protein product is CASSVVAGGYNEQFF. Complete variable domain (other parts from reference TRBV9 and TRBJ2-1): DSGVTQTPKHLITATGQRVTLRCSPRSGDLSVYWYQQSLDQGLQFLIQYYNGEERAKGNILERFSAQQFPDLHSELNLSSLELGDSALYFCASSVVAGGYNEQFFGPGTRLTVL.

The CDR3: CASSDGQGHNSPLHF. In nucleotides, the CDR3 is TGTGCCAGCAGCGACGGACAGGGACATAATTCACCCCTCCACTTT. The chain carries TRBV7-3 and TRBJ1-6, with 8 bases fitting TRBD1. This CDR3 has 15 residues. J lost 5 bases, V lost 5 bases, and 5 bases had no gene match. Germline CDR1 and CDR2: SGHTA and FQGTGA.

This chain uses TRBV19 with TRBJ2-2, with 9 bases that match TRBD1. The J segment lost 6 bases and the V segment lost 6 bases, leaving 8 bases of the junction unmatched. This CDR3 has 15 residues. CDR1 and CDR2 from the germline V gene are LNHDA and SQIVND (reference sequence). The CDR3 loop is CASRPGTGKSGELFF. The CDR3 region has the DNA TGTGCCAGTAGACCCGGGACAGGGAAATCCGGGGAGCTGTTTTTT.

Only a few counts were recorded for this clone. V gene TRBV6-5 combines with J gene TRBJ1-1; unclear D gene. From germline, CDR1 is MNHEY and CDR2 SVGAGI. V lost 2 bases, J lost 1 base, and 8 bases lay in between. The CDR3 contains 14 residues. In DNA, the CDR3 is TGTGCCAGCAGTTACGGGCAACCGAACACTGAAGCTTTCTTT. Its protein is CASSYGQPNTEAFF.

The chain links TRBV27 to TRBJ1-4; D is unresolved. CDR3 size: 14 residues. The V end lost 3 bases, the J end lost 0 bases, and 5 bases lay between the germline ends. Germline CDR1 is MNHEY and CDR2 is SMNVEV (reference sequence). In DNA form, the CDR3 reads TGTGCCAGCAGTTTGGGAGCAACTAATGAAAAACTGTTTTTT. It specifies CASSLGATNEKLFF.

The DNA of the CDR3 is TGCGCCAGCAGTCAAGGAGTAAGGGGAATGTGCAGCACCGGGGAGCTGTTTTTT. It encodes CASSQGVRGMCSTGELFF. The rearrangement joins TRBV23-1 to TRBJ2-2; weak D call: TRBD1 (5 bases). TRBV23-1 is treated as an ORF (open reading frame) with a function not yet certain. The germline V and J ends were trimmed by 2 bases and 4 bases, with 20 bases remaining between them. CDR3 length: 18 amino acids.

The chain carries TRBV6-5 and TRBJ1-5; 7 nucleotides line up with TRBD1. Per the germline V gene, CDR1 is MNHEY and CDR2 is SVGAGI. This CDR3 is built from 14 residues. With V trimmed by 2 bases and J by 7 bases, 5 bases remained unmatched. The CDR3 bases are TGTGCCAGCAGTTACGGTCAGGGGGACCAGCCCCAGCATTTT. Translation: CASSYGQGDQPQHF.

This chain connects TRBV15 to TRBJ2-1, with TRBD1 matching 9 bases. Looked up from germline, CDR1 is LNHNV and CDR2 is YYDKDF (reference sequence). Trimming at V came to 3 bases and at J to 7 bases, leaving 7 bases not matched to a gene. The CDR3 runs 15 residues. CDR3 sequence: CATSSSQGAANEQFF. The DNA for the CDR3 is TGTGCCACCAGCAGCTCACAGGGGGCAGCGAATGAGCAGTTCTTC.

V and J are TRBV25-1 and TRBJ2-5; TRBD2 might be the D (5 bases). The germline gives CDR1 MGHDK, CDR2 SYGVNS. Trimming took off 3 bases at V and 5 bases at J, with 10 bases between the two ends. There are 13 residues in the CDR3. The chain's CDR3 is CASSEGREETQYF. The CDR3 DNA reads as TGTGCCAGCAGTGAGGGGAGAGAGGAGACCCAGTACTTC.

The chain joins TRBV14 to TRBJ2-1, with TRBD2 matching over 8 bases. The CDR3 has 17 amino acids. V was pared by 0 bases and J by 0 bases, with 4 bases of the junction left unmatched. Germline CDR1 reads SGHDN; CDR2 reads FVKESK. DNA of the CDR3: TGTGCCAGCAGCCAAGAACGCGGGGGGAGCTCCTACAATGAGCAGTTCTTC. It is translated as CASSQERGGSSYNEQFF.

This rearrangement joins TRBV15 to TRBJ2-2, with TRBD2 as a possible D gene (7 bases). Trimming took 3 bases from V and 0 from J, leaving 11 bases between them. Germline CDR1 is LNHNV and CDR2 is YYDKDF (reference sequence). The CDR3 spans 16 residues. The DNA for the CDR3 is TGTGCCACCAGCAGGGCGGGGGCAGCGAACACCGGGGAGCTGTTTTTT. It translates to CATSRAGAANTGELFF. The full variable domain, its missing parts supplied by reference TRBV15 and TRBJ2-2, is DAMVIQNPRYQVTQFGKPVTLSCSQTLNHNVMYWYQQKSSQAPKLLFHYYDKDFNNEADTPDNFQSRRPNTSFCFLDIRSPGLGDTAMYLCATSRAGAANTGELFFGEGSRLTVL.

The table lists this clone with a few counts. The chain has TRBV5-1 and TRBJ2-7, with 8 bases matching TRBD1. Germline CDR1 reads SGHRS; CDR2 reads YFSETQ. The CDR3 extends over 16 amino acids. The V segment lost 4 bases and the J segment 2 bases; nucleotides outside the gene matches: 11. The CDR3: CASSGPGTGDPYEQYF. In nucleotides, the CDR3 is TGCGCCAGCAGCGGTCCCGGGACAGGCGACCCCTACGAGCAGTACTTC.

The chain employs TRBV21-1 and TRBJ1-1; TRBD1 is the table's D call, not checked against the DNA. TRBV21-1 is classified as a pseudogene. This CDR3 has 16 amino acids. CDR3 nucleotide sequence: TGTGCCAGCAGCAAAGGGAAGAGGGGGCTTAACACTGAAGCTTTCTTT. Its translation is CASSKGKRGLNTEAFF.

The chain combines TRBV10-1 with TRBJ1-5; D might be TRBD1 (5 bases). CDR1 and CDR2 (germline): WNHNN, SYGVQD (reference sequence). This CDR3 comprises 12 residues. Trimming left V 8 bases short and J 2 bases short, with 7 bases between. CDR3 sequence (DNA): TGCGCCAGCGGCAGGGGCAATCAGCCCCAGCATTTT. This codes for CASGRGNQPQHF.

This clone has just one count. V gene TRBV4-1 combines with J gene TRBJ1-2; 8 positions agree with TRBD1. The trim removed 3 bases at V and 4 bases at J, leaving 10 bases unmatched. The CDR3 extends over 16 amino acids. Germline V CDR1 and CDR2: MGHRA, YSYEKL. The CDR3 region is CASSHWTRGRRYGYTF. The CDR3 DNA reads TGCGCCAGCAGCCACTGGACCAGGGGGCGCCGCTATGGCTACACCTTC.

This clone was observed a few times. The J gene is TRBJ2-7, the V gene TRBV7-2, with D unresolved. Trimming cost V 5 bases and J 3 bases, with 17 bases left between them. The CDR3 runs 15 residues. Looked up from germline, CDR1 is SGHTA and CDR2 is FQGNSA. The CDR3 DNA reads as TGTGCCAGCAGCCAAGAACCTGTGAGTGGCTACGAGCAGTACTTC. Amino acid sequence: CASSQEPVSGYEQYF.

The rearrangement links TRBV19 to TRBJ1-2; D is undetermined. Trimming removed 2 bases at V and 8 bases at J, with 18 bases between. In germline, CDR1 is LNHDA, CDR2 SQIVND (reference sequence). CDR3 length: 15 residues. The CDR3 region is CASSIPRAGHEGYTF. The CDR3 DNA follows: TGTGCCAGTAGTATACCCCGTGCGGGTCATGAGGGCTACACCTTC.

This clone was observed once. The chain employs TRBV18 and TRBJ2-5, with D possibly matching TRBD2 (6 bases). V lost 5 bases to trimming and J lost 1 base, with 8 bases between them. Per the germline V gene, CDR1 is KGHSH and CDR2 is LQKENI. The CDR3 loop spans 13 amino acids. CDR3 DNA: TGTGCCAGCTCAGCCGGGGGCCAAGAGACCCAGTACTTC. Residues: CASSAGGQETQYF.

The V and J genes are TRBV7-8 and TRBJ1-4; no definite D call. This CDR3 is 13 amino acids long. Deletions cut 5 bases from V and 6 bases from J, with 10 bases between. The germline CDR1 and CDR2 sequences are SGHVS and FQNEAQ. CDR3 amino acids: CASSPSAHEKLFF. CDR3 nucleotides: TGTGCCAGCAGCCCCAGCGCCCATGAAAAACTGTTTTTT.

The chain employs TRBV19 and TRBJ1-6, with TRBD1 identical over 7 bases. V trimming: 1 base; J trimming: 10 bases; junction bases outside the gene matches: 10. The CDR3 length is 16 residues. Germline assignment: CDR1 LNHDA and CDR2 SQIVND (reference sequence). CDR3 sequence: CASSIAHGQVGSPLHF. CDR3 DNA sequence: TGTGCCAGTAGTATAGCCCATGGACAGGTAGGGTCACCCCTCCACTTT.

The chain's CDR3 is CASSLGGGRTLNYGYTF. CDR3 nucleotides: TGTGCCAGCAGCTTAGGCGGGGGGAGAACTTTGAACTATGGCTACACCTTC. This chain links TRBV13 with TRBJ1-2, with D maybe TRBD1 (5 bases). V was shortened by 0 bases and J by 2 bases, with 16 bases between the two germline ends. Germline V gene sequence: CDR1 PRHDT, CDR2 FYEKMQ (reference sequence). The CDR3 has 17 residues.

The V call is TRBV19, the J call TRBJ2-3; D is uncertain. V was pared by 5 bases and J by 2 bases, with 8 bases between. Looked up from germline, CDR1 is LNHDA and CDR2 is SQIVND (reference sequence). The CDR3 spans 13 residues. DNA for the CDR3: TGTGCCAGTAGTGGGCACAACACAGATACGCAGTATTTT. This encodes CASSGHNTDTQYF. Drawing the rest from reference TRBV19 and TRBJ2-3, the complete variable domain is DGGITQSPKYLFRKEGQNVTLSCEQNLNHDAMYWYRQDPGQGLRLIYYSQIVNDFQKGDIAEGYSVSREKKESFPLTVTSAQKNPTAFYLCASSGHNTDTQYFGPGTRLTVL.

V gene TRBV9 combines with J gene TRBJ1-1; D not certain. Between the trimmed V and J ends, which lost 2 bases and 1 base, there was a span of 15 bases. The CDR3 sequence is 16 residues long. Germline V gene sequence: CDR1 SGDLS, CDR2 YYNGEE. CDR3 in DNA: TGTGCCAGCAGCGTGGGTCCCGGGGAAGGGAACACTGAAGCTTTCTTT. The encoded protein is CASSVGPGEGNTEAFF.

This chain joins TRBV10-3 and TRBJ1-1; TRBD1 agrees at 8 bases. CDR3 length equals 14 residues. Germline CDR1 reads ENHRY; CDR2 reads SYGVKD. Trimming cost V 8 bases and J 1 base; bases outside gene matches: 6. DNA of the CDR3: TGTGCCATCCGCCCGGGACAGGAGAACACTGAAGCTTTCTTT. This sequence encodes CAIRPGQENTEAFF.

Only one count was recorded for this clone. This chain links TRBV7-3 with TRBJ1-1; TRBD1 aligns across 10 bases. Trimming cost V 4 bases and J 2 bases; bases outside gene matches: 16. The CDR3 sequence is 19 residues long. Germline V gene data show CDR1 as SGHTA and CDR2 as FQGTGA. CDR3: CASSSDTTRDRGFNTEAFF. CDR3 sequence (DNA): TGTGCCAGCAGCTCCGACACTACCCGGGACAGGGGCTTTAACACTGAAGCTTTCTTT.

The V and J genes are TRBV30 and TRBJ2-1; tentatively, D is TRBD2 (6 bases). There are 15 residues in the CDR3. Trimming cost V 5 bases and J 0 bases, with 14 bases left between them. The germline CDR1 and CDR2 sequences are GTSNPN and SVGIG (reference sequence). The CDR3 spells CAWSGVASSYNEQFF. In nucleotides, the CDR3 is TGTGCCTGGTCGGGGGTAGCGAGCTCCTACAATGAGCAGTTCTTC.